This TCR beta chain was recovered during a study of CD8 T cells in ankylosing spondylitis. This clonotype was observed a few times. Generation of TCR beta libraries employed quantitative 5'-RACE incorporating molecular barcodes. Each CDR3 protein gets one entry after TCRdb re-called the 5' RACE reads with MiXCR. The data show around 340,000 distinct CDR3 sequences, 20% to 25% seen once. Germline V CDR1 and CDR2: SGDLS, YYNGEE. The V and J ends lost 1 base and 1 base, in that order; junction bases with no gene match: 1. This CDR3 is 15 amino acids long. This clonotype originated in a male donor with ankylosing spondylitis or in good health (not recorded which). The chain carries TRBV9 and TRBJ2-2; TRBD2 matches at 7 bases. The sequencing sample was made of blood, either unsorted or a sorted T cell fraction (not recorded which). The CDR3 loop is CASSVTGGNTGELFF. As DNA, the CDR3 is TGTGCCAGCAGCGTAACGGGGGGGAACACCGGGGAGCTGTTTTTT.